Each of the 17 T cell receptor beta chains below was sequenced from the same sample in a study of Ad26.COV2.S vaccination and SARS-CoV-2 variants. Treatment defined: over 15 received Ad26.COV2.S at low or high dose, single or two shots; 5 received placebo; per-sample allocation not given. It was on day 63 after the first vaccine or placebo injection that samples were taken. Here immunoSEQ multiplex PCR was the method, and the copy in TCRdb shows in-frame clones only, minus some. The data contain 300,000 to 400,000 clones, 88% of them singletons. The sample consisted of peripheral blood, taken in a trial of Ad26.COV2.S vaccine versus placebo. These receptors were taken from a person aged 18 to 65 who received the Ad26.COV2.S COVID-19 vaccine or a placebo.

The CDR3 coding sequence is TGTGCCAGCAGCCAAGGGACAGGGGTTAATGAAAAACTGTTTTTT. It encodes CASSQGTGVNEKLFF. The V gene is TRBV4-2, the J gene TRBJ1-4; 9 nucleotides line up with TRBD1. This CDR3 has 15 residues. Germline assignment: CDR1 LGHNA and CDR2 YNFKEQ. The trim removed 1 base at V and 4 bases at J, leaving 1 base unmatched.

The chain recombines TRBV4-3 with TRBJ1-6; D uncertain. The germline CDR1 and CDR2 sequences are LGHNA and YSLEER. V lost 1 base to trimming and J lost 0 bases, with 10 bases between them. CDR3 size: 17 residues. CDR3 loop: CASSQADWSSYNSPLHF. CDR3 nucleotide sequence: TGCGCCAGCAGCCAAGCGGACTGGAGCTCCTATAATTCACCCCTCCACTTT.

This clone has more than one count but fewer than ten. This chain connects TRBV7-8 to TRBJ2-1, with D possibly being TRBD1 (6 bases). Germline CDR1 and CDR2: SGHVS and FQNEAQ. This CDR3 spans 15 amino acids. V was shortened by 1 base and J by 5 bases, with 12 bases between the two germline ends. The CDR3 DNA is TGTGCCAGCAGCTTAGAATCGCAGGGGAACAATGAGCAGTTCTTC. Protein sequence: CASSLESQGNNEQFF.

This chain uses TRBV19 with TRBJ2-3, with D uncertain. Trimming shortened V by 4 bases and J by 4 bases, and 6 bases separated the two germline ends. Germline CDR1 and CDR2: LNHDA and SQIVND (reference sequence). The CDR3 is 12 residues long. As DNA, the CDR3 is TGTGCCAGTAGTACGCTTTCAGATACGCAGTATTTT. Protein: CASSTLSDTQYF.

V usage is TRBV2 and J usage is TRBJ2-5; D unclear. CDR1 SNHLY and CDR2 FYNNEI come from the germline V gene. This CDR3 comprises 10 residues. V shed 8 bases and J shed 3 bases, with 4 bases lying between them. Written as DNA, the CDR3 is TGTGCCAGCCGAAAAGAGACCCAGTACTTC. Its translation: CASRKETQYF.

CDR3 residues: CASSLETGTLAEAFF. CDR3 DNA: TGTGCCAGCAGCTTGGAAACAGGGACTCTCGCTGAAGCTTTCTTT. V is TRBV5-5 and J is TRBJ1-1, with D perhaps matching TRBD1 (6 bases). The CDR3 is 15 residues long. Germline V lookup: CDR1 SGHKS, CDR2 YYEKEE (reference sequence). The V end was cut by 0 bases, the J end by 6 bases, with 15 bases between.

The chain is built from TRBV28 and TRBJ2-3; D is ambiguous. CDR1 is MDHEN, CDR2 SYDVKM, per germline. The CDR3 runs to 14 residues. The V end was cut by 5 bases, the J end by 2 bases, with 11 bases between. The CDR3 DNA reads as TGTGCCAGCAGTCCCCCCGGATCCACAGATACGCAGTATTTT. This encodes CASSPPGSTDTQYF. The full variable domain, in which reference TRBV28 and TRBJ2-3 provide the parts outside the CDR3, is DVKVTQSSRYLVKRTGEKVFLECVQDMDHENMFWYRQDPGLGLRLIYFSYDVKMKEKGDIPEGYSVSREKKERFSLILESASTNQTSMYLCASSPPGSTDTQYFGPGTRLTVL.

The gene calls are TRBV28 and TRBJ1-1, with a possible D match to TRBD1 (6 bases). CDR3 length equals 15 residues. Looked up from germline, CDR1 is MDHEN and CDR2 is SYDVKM. Trimming took off 6 bases at V and 0 bases at J, with 14 bases between the two ends. The CDR3 coding sequence is TGTGCCAGCAGCCTCGGACAGACAATGAACACTGAAGCTTTCTTT. It is translated as CASSLGQTMNTEAFF.

A note on this clone: One end of the junction fails to match germline, which may point to a read error. This chain joins TRBV7-3 and TRBJ1-5; 7 bases line up with TRBD1. Germline V lookup: CDR1 SGHTA, CDR2 FQGTGA. This CDR3 has 13 amino acids. CDR3 protein: CASSWDSTQPQHF. In DNA form, the CDR3 reads TGTGCCAGCAGTTGGGACAGCACTCAGCCCCAGCATTTT. The entire variable domain, with the rest obtained from reference TRBV7-3 and TRBJ1-5, is as follows: GAGVSQTPSNKVTEKGKYVELRCDPISGHTALYWYRQSLGQGPEFLIYFQGTGAADDSGLPNDRFFAVRPEGSVSTLKIQRTERGDSAVYLCASSWDSTQPQHFGDGTRLSIL.

This chain connects TRBV11-3 to TRBJ2-7; 9 bases align to TRBD1. V trimming: 5 bases; J trimming: 6 bases; junction bases outside the gene matches: 11. The length of the CDR3 is 15 residues. Germline V gene lookup returns CDR1 SGHNT and CDR2 YENEEA. CDR3 sequence reads: CASSPTGQGRGEQYF. The CDR3 DNA reads TGTGCCAGCAGCCCCACAGGACAGGGGCGAGGCGAGCAGTACTTC. Full variable domain (outside the CDR3, taken from reference TRBV11-3 and TRBJ2-7): EAGVVQSPRYKIIEKKQPVAFWCNPISGHNTLYWYLQNLGQGPELLIRYENEEAVDDSQLPKDRFSAERLKGVDSTLKIQPAELGDSAVYLCASSPTGQGRGEQYFGPGTRLTVT.

The genes are TRBV11-2 and TRBJ2-7; perhaps TRBD2 as D (6 bases). Germline V gene sequence: CDR1 SGHAT, CDR2 FQNNGV. CDR3 length: 14 residues. V dropped 5 bases and J dropped 1 base, with 12 bases sitting between them. This CDR3 reads CASSQVGGSYEQYF. For the CDR3, the DNA is TGTGCCAGCAGCCAGGTTGGGGGGTCCTACGAGCAGTACTTC.

By proportion, this clone is medium-sized. This chain connects TRBV27 to TRBJ1-2; possible D gene TRBD1, 5 bases. V lost 5 bases and J 4 bases, leaving 17 bases between the germline ends. This CDR3 has 15 residues. Germline V gives CDR1 MNHEY, CDR2 SMNVEV (reference sequence). The CDR3 nucleotides are TGTGCCAGCAGTACGCGGACAAAGCTTGGCTATGGCTACACCTTC. Translated, it gives CASSTRTKLGYGYTF.

Concerning this clone itself: The sample carries other DNA sequences with the same CDR3. This chain uses TRBV11-2 with TRBJ1-5; D is uncertain. The CDR3 is made up of 13 amino acids. The germline gives CDR1 SGHAT, CDR2 FQNNGV. The germline V and J ends were trimmed by 0 bases and 7 bases, with 7 bases remaining between them. The CDR3 DNA sequence: TGTGCCAGCAGCTTAGATCGTTTACAGCCCCAGCATTTT. This translates into CASSLDRLQPQHF.

The rearrangement uses TRBV27 and TRBJ2-2; the D is unclear. V was shortened by 6 bases and J by 2 bases, with 10 bases between the two germline ends. The CDR3 sequence is 14 residues long. Germline V gene lookup returns CDR1 MNHEY and CDR2 SMNVEV (reference sequence). This chain's CDR3 is CASRSRVNTGELFF. CDR3 DNA: TGTGCCAGCAGATCGAGAGTCAACACCGGGGAGCTGTTTTTT.

V usage is TRBV4-3 and J usage is TRBJ2-7; 7 nucleotides match TRBD2. The V segment lost 1 base and the J segment 1 base; nucleotides outside the gene matches: 4. The V gene's germline CDR1 is LGHNA and CDR2 YSLEER. This CDR3 comprises 15 residues. CDR3 residues: CASSQAPGLSYEQYF. In DNA form, the CDR3 reads TGCGCCAGCAGCCAAGCACCGGGACTATCCTACGAGCAGTACTTC.

Concerning this clone: An end of the junction differs from the germline gene, which may be a read error. J is TRBJ1-1 and V is TRBV5-8; tentatively, D is TRBD1 (6 bases). CDR3 length: 10 residues. From germline, CDR1 is SGHTS and CDR2 YDEGEE. In DNA, the CDR3 is TGTGCCAGCAGCGTTTACAGGGAGGTCTTT. Translating gives CASSVYREVF.

In its sample, this clone was seen once. The rearrangement links TRBV15 to TRBJ1-5; D call uncertain. Looked up from germline, CDR1 is LNHNV and CDR2 is YYDKDF (reference sequence). Trimming cost V 3 bases and J 7 bases, with 7 bases left between them. The CDR3 covers 12 residues. Here the CDR3 DNA reads TGTGCCACCAGCAGGCAAGAACAGCCCCAGCATTTT. As protein: CATSRQEQPQHF.